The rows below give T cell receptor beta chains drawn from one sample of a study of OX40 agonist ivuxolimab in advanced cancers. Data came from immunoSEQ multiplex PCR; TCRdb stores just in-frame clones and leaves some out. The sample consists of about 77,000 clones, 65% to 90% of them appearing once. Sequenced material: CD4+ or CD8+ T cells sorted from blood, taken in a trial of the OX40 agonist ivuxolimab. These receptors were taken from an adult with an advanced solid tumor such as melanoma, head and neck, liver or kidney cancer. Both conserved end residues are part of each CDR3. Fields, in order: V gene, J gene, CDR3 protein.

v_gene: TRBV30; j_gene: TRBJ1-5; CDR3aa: CAWSGEGALSNQPQHF
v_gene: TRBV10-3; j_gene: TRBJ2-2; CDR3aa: CASTWLAGENTGELFF
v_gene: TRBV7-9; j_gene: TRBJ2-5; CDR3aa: CASSDRGTETQYF
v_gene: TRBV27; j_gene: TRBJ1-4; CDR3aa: CASRRDPNEKLFF
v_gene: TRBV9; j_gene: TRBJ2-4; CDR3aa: CASSPGFGGPAKNIQYF
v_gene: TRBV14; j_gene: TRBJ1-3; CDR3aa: CASSRATHEGNTIYF
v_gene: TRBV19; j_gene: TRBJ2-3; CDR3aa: CASSDNFGDTQYF
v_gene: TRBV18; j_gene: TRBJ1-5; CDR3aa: CASSGQDDQPQHF
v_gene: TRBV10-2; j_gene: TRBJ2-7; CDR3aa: CASSDTGTGSYEQYF
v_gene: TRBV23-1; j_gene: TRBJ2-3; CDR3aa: CASSQSRRHSTDTQYF
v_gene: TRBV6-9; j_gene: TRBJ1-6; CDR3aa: CASSSQGNLSSYNSPLHF
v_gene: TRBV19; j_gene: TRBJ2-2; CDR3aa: CASRASGELFF
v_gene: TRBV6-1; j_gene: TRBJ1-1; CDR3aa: CASSNRGGGITEAFF
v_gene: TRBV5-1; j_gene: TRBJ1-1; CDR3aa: CASSLSGLNTEAFF
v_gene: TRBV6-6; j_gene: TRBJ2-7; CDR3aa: CASSYGESWIYEQYF
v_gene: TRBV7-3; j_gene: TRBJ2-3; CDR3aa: CASSPTYRDTQYF
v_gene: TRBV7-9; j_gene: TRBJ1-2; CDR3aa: CASSLEGQGYGYTF
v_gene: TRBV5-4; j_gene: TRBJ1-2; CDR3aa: CASSSQSTDLYGYTF
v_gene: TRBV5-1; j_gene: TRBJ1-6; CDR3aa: CASRKEGSSSPLHF
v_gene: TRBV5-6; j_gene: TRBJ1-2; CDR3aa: CASSRTGTGDNYGYTF
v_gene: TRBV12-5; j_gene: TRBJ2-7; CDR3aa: CASAGDFYEQYF
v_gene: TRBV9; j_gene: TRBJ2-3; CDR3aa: CASSVGSGGAPDTQYF
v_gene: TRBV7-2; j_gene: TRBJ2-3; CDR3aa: CASSPRGAGPGNTQYF
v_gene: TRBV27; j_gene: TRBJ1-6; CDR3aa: CASSLRENSPLHF
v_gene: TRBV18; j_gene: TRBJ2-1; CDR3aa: CASSPSQNNEQFF
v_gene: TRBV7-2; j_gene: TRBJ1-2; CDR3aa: CASSSGGWRGYTF
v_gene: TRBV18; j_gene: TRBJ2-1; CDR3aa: CASSPSSSSYNEQFF
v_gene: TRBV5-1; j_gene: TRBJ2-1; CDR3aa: CASSPPSGGHNEQFF
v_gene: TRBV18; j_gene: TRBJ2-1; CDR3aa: CASSPGTTTSSYNEQFF
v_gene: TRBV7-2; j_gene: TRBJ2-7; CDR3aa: CASSPRSGVGEQYF
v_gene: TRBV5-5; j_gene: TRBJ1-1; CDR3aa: CASSFDRETRTEAFF
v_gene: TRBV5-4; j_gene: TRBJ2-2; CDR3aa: CATFGRGELFF